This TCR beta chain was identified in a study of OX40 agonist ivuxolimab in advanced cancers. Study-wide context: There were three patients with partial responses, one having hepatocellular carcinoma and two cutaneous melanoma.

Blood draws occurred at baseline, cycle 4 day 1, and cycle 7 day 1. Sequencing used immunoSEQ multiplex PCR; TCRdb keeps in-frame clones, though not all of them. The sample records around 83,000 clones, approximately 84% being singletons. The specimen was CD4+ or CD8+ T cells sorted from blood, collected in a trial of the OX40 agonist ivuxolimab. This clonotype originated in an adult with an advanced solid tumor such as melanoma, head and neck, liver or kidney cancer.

CDR3 DNA: TGTGCCAGCGGCAGGAGCTCCTATAATTCACCCCTCCACTTT. Translating it yields CASGRSSYNSPLHF. The chain recombines TRBV9 with TRBJ1-6; D remains ambiguous. The CDR3 is made up of 14 amino acids. V gave up 7 bases and J gave up 0 bases, with 8 bases separating them. Germline V gives CDR1 SGDLS, CDR2 YYNGEE.